The clone carrying this T cell receptor beta chain was detected only a few times. No antigen is known for it. The data were taken from a study of T-cell memory formation after mild COVID-19. Looking at the study overall: TCR clusters showed largely donor specificity.

MiXCR was run by TCRdb on the 5' RACE reads, yielding one entry per CDR3 protein. The sample lists 350,000 to 500,000 distinct CDR3 sequences; 20% were seen once. General study points: Largely, contracting CD4+ clones fell within CM and EM, and contracting CD8+ clones within EMRA. Among clones peaking at day 37 in the second wave, SARS-CoV-2 specificity remained unconfirmed.

The sample consisted of PBMCs or a T cell subset sorted from them (not recorded which). The TCR originated in an adult woman who had mild COVID-19 (a few samples of this study predate the infection). Cell type and time point are not known.

This CDR3 is CSAVDTIDTQYF. The CDR3 bases are TGCAGTGCGGTGGACACCATAGATACGCAGTATTTT. This chain links TRBV20-1 with TRBJ2-3; tentatively, D is TRBD1 (5 bases). The CDR3 is 12 residues long. Germline CDR1 and CDR2: DFQATT and SNEGSKA (reference sequence). V was clipped by 6 bases and J by 5 bases, with 12 bases between them.